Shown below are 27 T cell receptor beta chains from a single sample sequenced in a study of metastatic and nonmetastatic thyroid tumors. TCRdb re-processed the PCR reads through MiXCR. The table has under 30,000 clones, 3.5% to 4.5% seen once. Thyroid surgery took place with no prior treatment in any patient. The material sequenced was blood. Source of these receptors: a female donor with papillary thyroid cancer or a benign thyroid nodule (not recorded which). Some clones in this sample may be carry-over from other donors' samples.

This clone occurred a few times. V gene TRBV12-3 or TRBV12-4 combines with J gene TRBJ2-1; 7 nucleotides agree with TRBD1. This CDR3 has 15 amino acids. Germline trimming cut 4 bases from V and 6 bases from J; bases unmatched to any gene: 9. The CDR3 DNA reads TGTGCCAGCAGTTACCGCATTGACAGGGTCAATGAGCAGTTCTTC. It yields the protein CASSYRIDRVNEQFF.

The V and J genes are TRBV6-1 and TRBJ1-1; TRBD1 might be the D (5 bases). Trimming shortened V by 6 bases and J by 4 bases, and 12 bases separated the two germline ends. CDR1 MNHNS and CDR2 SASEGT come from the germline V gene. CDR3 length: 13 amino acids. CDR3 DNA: TGTGCCAGCAGACAGTATAGGGGCACTGAAGCTTTCTTT. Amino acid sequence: CASRQYRGTEAFF.

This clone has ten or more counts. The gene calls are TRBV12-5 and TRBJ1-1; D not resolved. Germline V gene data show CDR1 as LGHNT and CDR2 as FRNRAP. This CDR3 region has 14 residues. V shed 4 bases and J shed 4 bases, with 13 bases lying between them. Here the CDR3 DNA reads TGTGCTAGTGGTTGGGGATCCCCCAGCACTGAAGCTTTCTTT. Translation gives CASGWGSPSTEAFF. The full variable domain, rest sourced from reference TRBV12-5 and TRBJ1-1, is DARVTQTPRHKVTEMGQEVTMRCQPILGHNTVFWYRQTMMQGLELLAYFRNRAPLDDSGMPKDRFSAEMPDATLATLKIQPSEPRDSAVYFCASGWGSPSTEAFFGQGTRLTVV.

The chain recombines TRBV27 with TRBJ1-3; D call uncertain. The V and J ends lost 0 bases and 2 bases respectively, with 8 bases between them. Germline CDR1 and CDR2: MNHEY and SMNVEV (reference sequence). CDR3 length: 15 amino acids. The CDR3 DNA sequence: TGTGCCAGCAGTTTATCTAGGGCGACTGGAAACACCATATATTTT. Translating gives CASSLSRATGNTIYF.

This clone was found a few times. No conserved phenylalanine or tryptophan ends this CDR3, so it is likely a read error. The CDR3 reads CASSTDRVVGGYTS. CDR3 nucleotides: TGTGCCAGCAGCACGGACAGGGTGGTAGGCGGCTACACCTCC. The rearrangement links TRBV11-2 to TRBJ1-2; 8 nucleotides line up with TRBD1. This CDR3 is 14 amino acids long. Germline CDR1 SGHAT, CDR2 FQNNGV. The V and J ends lost 5 bases and 8 bases, in that order; junction bases with no gene match: 10.

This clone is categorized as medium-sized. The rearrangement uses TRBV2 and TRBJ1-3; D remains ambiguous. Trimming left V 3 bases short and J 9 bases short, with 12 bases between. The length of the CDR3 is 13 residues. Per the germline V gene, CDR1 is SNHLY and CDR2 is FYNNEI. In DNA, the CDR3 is TGTGCCAGCAGTGACAGCCGGTTGGGCACCATATATTTT. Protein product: CASSDSRLGTIYF. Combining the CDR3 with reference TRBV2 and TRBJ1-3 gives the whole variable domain EPEVTQTPSHQVTQMGQEVILRCVPISNHLYFYWYRQILGQKVEFLVSFYNNEISEKSEIFDDQFSVERPDGSNFTLKIRSTKLEDSAMYFCASSDSRLGTIYFGEGSWLTVV.

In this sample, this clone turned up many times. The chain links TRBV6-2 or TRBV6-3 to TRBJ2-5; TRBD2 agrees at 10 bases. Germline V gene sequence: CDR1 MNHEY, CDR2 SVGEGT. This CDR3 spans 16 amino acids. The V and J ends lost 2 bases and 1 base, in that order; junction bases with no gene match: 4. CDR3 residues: CASSYVLAGTQETQYF. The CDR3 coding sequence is TGTGCCAGCAGTTACGTACTAGCGGGAACCCAAGAGACCCAGTACTTC.

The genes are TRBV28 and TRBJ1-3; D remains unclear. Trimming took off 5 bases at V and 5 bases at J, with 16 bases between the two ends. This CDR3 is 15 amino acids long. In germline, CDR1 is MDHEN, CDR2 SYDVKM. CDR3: CASSVVGQTRNTIYF. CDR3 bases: TGTGCCAGCAGTGTTGTCGGCCAAACCAGAAACACCATATATTTT. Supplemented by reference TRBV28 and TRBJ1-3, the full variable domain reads DVKVTQSSRYLVKRTGEKVFLECVQDMDHENMFWYRQDPGLGLRLIYFSYDVKMKEKGDIPEGYSVSREKKERFSLILESASTNQTSMYLCASSVVGQTRNTIYFGEGSWLTVV.

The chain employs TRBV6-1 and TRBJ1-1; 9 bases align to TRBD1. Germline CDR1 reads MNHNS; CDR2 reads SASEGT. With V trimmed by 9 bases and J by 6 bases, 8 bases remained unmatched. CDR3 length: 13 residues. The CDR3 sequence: CASNGQGLPEAFF. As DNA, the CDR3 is TGTGCCAGTAACGGACAGGGGTTACCTGAAGCTTTCTTT.

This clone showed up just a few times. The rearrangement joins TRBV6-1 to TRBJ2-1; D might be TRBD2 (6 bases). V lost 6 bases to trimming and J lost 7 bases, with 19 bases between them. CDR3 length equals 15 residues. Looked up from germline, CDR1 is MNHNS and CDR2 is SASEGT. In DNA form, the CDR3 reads TGTGCCAGCAGGACGACTAGACTGTTGAAGAATGAGCAGTTCTTC. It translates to CASRTTRLLKNEQFF.

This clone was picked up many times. CDR3 loop: CATMRGYTEAFF. In DNA, the CDR3 is TGTGCCACCATGCGGGGGTACACTGAAGCTTTCTTT. The V and J genes are TRBV27 and TRBJ1-1; weak D call: TRBD1 (5 bases). The CDR3 spans 12 residues. Germline lookup yields CDR1 MNHEY and CDR2 SMNVEV (reference sequence). V was shortened by 10 bases and J by 3 bases, with 12 bases between the two germline ends.

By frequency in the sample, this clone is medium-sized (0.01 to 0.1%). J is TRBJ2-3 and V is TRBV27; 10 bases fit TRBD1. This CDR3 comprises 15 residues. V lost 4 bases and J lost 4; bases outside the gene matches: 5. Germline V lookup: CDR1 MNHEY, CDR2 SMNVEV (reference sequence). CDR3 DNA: TGTGCCAGCAGTTACCGGGACAGGGGTCCAGATACGCAGTATTTT. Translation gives CASSYRDRGPDTQYF.

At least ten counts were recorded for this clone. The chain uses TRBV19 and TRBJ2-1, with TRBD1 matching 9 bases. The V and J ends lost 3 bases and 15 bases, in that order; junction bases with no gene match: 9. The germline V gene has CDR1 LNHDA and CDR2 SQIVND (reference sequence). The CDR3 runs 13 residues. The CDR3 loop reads CASSIPGTGKPFF. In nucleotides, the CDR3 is TGTGCCAGTAGTATCCCCGGGACAGGGAAACCGTTCTTC.

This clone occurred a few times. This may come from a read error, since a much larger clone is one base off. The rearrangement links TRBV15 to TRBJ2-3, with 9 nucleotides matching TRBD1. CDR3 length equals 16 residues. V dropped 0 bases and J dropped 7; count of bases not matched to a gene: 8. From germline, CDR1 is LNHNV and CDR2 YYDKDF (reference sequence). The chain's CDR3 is CATSRDPGQGPYTQYF. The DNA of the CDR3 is TGTGCCACCAGCAGAGACCCGGGACAGGGTCCCTATACGCAGTATTTT.

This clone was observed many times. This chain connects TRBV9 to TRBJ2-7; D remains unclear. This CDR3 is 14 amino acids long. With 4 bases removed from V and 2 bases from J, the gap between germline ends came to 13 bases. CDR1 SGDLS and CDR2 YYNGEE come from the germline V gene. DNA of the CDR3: TGTGCCAGCAGCCCTAGTCACGGAGCCTACGAGCAGTACTTC. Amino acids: CASSPSHGAYEQYF.

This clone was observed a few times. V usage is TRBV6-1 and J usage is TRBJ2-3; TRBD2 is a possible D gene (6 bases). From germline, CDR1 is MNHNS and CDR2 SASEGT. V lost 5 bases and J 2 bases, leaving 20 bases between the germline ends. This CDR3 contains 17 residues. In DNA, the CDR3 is TGTGCCAGCAGTCATTCTCGGATCGGCGGGGACACAGATACGCAGTATTTT. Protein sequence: CASSHSRIGGDTDTQYF.

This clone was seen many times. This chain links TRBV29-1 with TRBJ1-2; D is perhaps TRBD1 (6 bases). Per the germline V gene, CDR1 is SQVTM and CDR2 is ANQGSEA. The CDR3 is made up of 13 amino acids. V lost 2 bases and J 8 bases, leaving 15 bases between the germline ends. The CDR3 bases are TGCAGCGTTGAAAGGGGGATGGGGTGGGGCTACACCTTC. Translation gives CSVERGMGWGYTF.

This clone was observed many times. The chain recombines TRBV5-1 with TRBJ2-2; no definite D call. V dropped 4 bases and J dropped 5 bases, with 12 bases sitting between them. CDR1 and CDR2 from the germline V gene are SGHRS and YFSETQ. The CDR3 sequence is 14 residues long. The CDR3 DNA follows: TGCGCCAGCAGCCATACATGGCCGACCGGGGAGCTGTTTTTT. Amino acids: CASSHTWPTGELFF.

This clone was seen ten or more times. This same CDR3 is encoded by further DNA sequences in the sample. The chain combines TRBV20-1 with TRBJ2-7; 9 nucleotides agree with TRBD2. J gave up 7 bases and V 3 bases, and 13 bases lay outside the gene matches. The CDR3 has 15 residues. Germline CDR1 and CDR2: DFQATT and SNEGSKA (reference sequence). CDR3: CSARGNRLAVAEQYF. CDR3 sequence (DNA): TGCAGTGCTAGGGGAAATCGACTAGCGGTCGCAGAGCAGTACTTC.

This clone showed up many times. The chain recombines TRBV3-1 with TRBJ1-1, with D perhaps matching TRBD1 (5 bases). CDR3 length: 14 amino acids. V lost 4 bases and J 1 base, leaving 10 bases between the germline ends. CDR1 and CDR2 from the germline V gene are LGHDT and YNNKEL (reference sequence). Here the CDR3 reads CASSLGHANTEAFF. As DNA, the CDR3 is TGTGCCAGCAGCCTAGGACACGCGAACACTGAAGCTTTCTTT.

The CDR3 DNA follows: TGTGCCAGCAGTTACGGACACTCGAACTATGGCTACACCTTC. This sequence encodes CASSYGHSNYGYTF. This sequence joins TRBV6-5 and TRBJ1-2; possible D gene TRBD1, 5 bases. This CDR3 region has 14 residues. The germline gives CDR1 MNHEY, CDR2 SVGAGI. Trimming shortened V by 2 bases and J by 2 bases, and 9 bases separated the two germline ends.

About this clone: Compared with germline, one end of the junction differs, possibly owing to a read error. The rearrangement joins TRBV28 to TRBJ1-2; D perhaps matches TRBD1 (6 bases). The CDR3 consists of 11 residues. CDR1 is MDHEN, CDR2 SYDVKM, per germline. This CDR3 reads CARRGGSGYTF. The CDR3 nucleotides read TGTGCCAGAAGGGGGGGTTCTGGCTACACATTC.

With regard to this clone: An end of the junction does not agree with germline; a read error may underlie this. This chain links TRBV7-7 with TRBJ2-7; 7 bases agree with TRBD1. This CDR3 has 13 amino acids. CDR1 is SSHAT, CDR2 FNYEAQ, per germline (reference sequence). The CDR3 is CASSEDRSLEQYF. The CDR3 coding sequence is TGTGCTAGCAGCGAGGACAGGTCCCTCGAGCAGTACTTC.

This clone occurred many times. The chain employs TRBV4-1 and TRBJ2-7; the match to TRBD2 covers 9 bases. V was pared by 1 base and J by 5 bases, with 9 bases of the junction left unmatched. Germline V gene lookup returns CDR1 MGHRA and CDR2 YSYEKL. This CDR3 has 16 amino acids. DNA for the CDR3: TGCGCCAGCAGCCAAGGCTATCTAGCGGGGAGCAACGAGCAGTACTTC. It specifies CASSQGYLAGSNEQYF.

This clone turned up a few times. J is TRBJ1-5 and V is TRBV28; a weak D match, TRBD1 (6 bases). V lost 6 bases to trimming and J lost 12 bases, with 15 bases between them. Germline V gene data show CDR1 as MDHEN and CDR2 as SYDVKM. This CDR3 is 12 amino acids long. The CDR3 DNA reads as TGTGCCAGCAGCCTAACAGGGTTTTACCAGCATTTT. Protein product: CASSLTGFYQHF.

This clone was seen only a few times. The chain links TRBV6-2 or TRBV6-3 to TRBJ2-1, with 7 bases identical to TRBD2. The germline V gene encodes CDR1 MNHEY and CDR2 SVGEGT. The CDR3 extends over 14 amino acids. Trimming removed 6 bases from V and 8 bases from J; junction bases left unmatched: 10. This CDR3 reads CASRVTSASHEQFF. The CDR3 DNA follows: TGTGCCAGCAGGGTAACTAGCGCGAGCCATGAGCAGTTCTTC.

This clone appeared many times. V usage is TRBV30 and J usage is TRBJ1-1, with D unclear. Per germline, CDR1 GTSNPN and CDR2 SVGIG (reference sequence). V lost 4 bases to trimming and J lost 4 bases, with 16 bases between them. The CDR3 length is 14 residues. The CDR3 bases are TGTGCCTGGACTTTGGTAGCCTGGGGCACTGAAGCTTTCTTT. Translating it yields CAWTLVAWGTEAFF. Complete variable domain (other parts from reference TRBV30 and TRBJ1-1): SQTIHQWPATLVQPVGSPLSLECTVEGTSNPNLYWYRQAAGRGLQLLFYSVGIGQISSEVPQNLSASRPQDRQFILSSKKLLLSDSGFYLCAWTLVAWGTEAFFGQGTRLTVV.